A single sample is the source of the 27 T cell receptor beta chains below, sequenced in a study of T cells in Graves' hyperthyroidism and ophthalmopathy. The investigators amplified TCR beta CDR3 regions from RNA transcripts. During a first-round RT-PCR of the TCR CDR3, the HTBI primer set was used. TCRdb fed the multiplex PCR reads into MiXCR, producing one record per CDR3 protein. The table lists some 570,000 distinct CDR3 sequences, approximately 17% of them singletons. Specimen: blood. The source is a woman younger than 35 with Graves' ophthalmopathy.

This clonotype was counted ten times or more. The rearrangement uses TRBV30 and TRBJ2-7, with D unresolved. Germline CDR1 and CDR2: GTSNPN and SVGIG (reference sequence). V shed 1 base and J shed 6 bases, with 10 bases lying between them. The CDR3 loop spans 12 amino acids. In DNA, the CDR3 is TGTGCCTGGAGTGACATAAGGTCCGAGCAGTACTTC. Protein: CAWSDIRSEQYF. Supplemented by reference TRBV30 and TRBJ2-7, the full variable domain reads SQTIHQWPATLVQPVGSPLSLECTVEGTSNPNLYWYRQAAGRGLQLLFYSVGIGQISSEVPQNLSASRPQDRQFILSSKKLLLSDSGFYLCAWSDIRSEQYFGPGTRLTVT.

This clonotype was seen at least ten times. This chain's CDR3 is CASSEDRVGNQPQHF. The CDR3 DNA reads TGTGCCAGCAGTGAAGACAGGGTCGGCAATCAGCCCCAGCATTTT. This chain connects TRBV2 to TRBJ1-5, with D possibly matching TRBD1 (6 bases). V shed 1 base and J shed 2 bases, with 9 bases lying between them. This CDR3 has 15 residues. Per germline, CDR1 SNHLY and CDR2 FYNNEI.

This clonotype appeared many times. The chain recombines TRBV3-1 with TRBJ2-1; 9 bases match TRBD1. Trimming cost V 4 bases and J 8 bases; bases outside gene matches: 9. This CDR3 has 15 residues. Per germline, CDR1 LGHDT and CDR2 YNNKEL (reference sequence). The CDR3 sequence: CASSRSGQGGDEQFF. The CDR3 nucleotides read TGTGCCAGCAGCCGCTCGGGACAGGGAGGCGATGAGCAGTTCTTC.

The chain has TRBV6-1 and TRBJ2-7; weak D call: TRBD2 (6 bases). Per germline, CDR1 MNHNS and CDR2 SASEGT. The CDR3 contains 14 residues. The V end lost 2 bases, the J end lost 4 bases, and 12 bases lay between the germline ends. The CDR3 DNA follows: TGTGCCAGCAGTGAATGGGAGGCTGGATACGAGCAGTACTTC. Its translation: CASSEWEAGYEQYF.

V usage is TRBV7-9 and J usage is TRBJ2-1; TRBD1 aligns across 10 bases. Germline loops: CDR1 SEHNR, CDR2 FQNEAQ (reference sequence). The CDR3 has 16 residues. V shed 4 bases, J shed 7 bases, and the junction held 10 bases outside the gene matches. DNA of the CDR3: TGTGCCAGCAGCTCCATACGGGACAGGGGAAAGAATGAGCAGTTCTTC. Translated, it gives CASSSIRDRGKNEQFF.

This clonotype has only a few counts. The chain carries TRBV30 and TRBJ2-3; D remains unclear. The CDR3 totals 13 residues. Germline V CDR1 and CDR2: GTSNPN, SVGIG (reference sequence). Trimming shortened V by 0 bases and J by 2 bases, and 6 bases separated the two germline ends. Written as DNA, the CDR3 is TGTGCCTGGAGTGTCACGGACACAGATACGCAGTATTTT. It translates to CAWSVTDTDTQYF.

In its sample, this clonotype was seen many times. V gene TRBV28 combines with J gene TRBJ1-2; 7 bases map to TRBD1. Germline lookup yields CDR1 MDHEN and CDR2 SYDVKM. Germline trimming cut 3 bases from V and 11 bases from J; bases unmatched to any gene: 9. The CDR3 has 13 amino acids. The CDR3 is CASSFQIEQGYTF. Written as DNA, the CDR3 is TGTGCCAGCAGTTTCCAAATTGAACAGGGGTACACCTTC.

This clonotype was counted ten times or more. The rearrangement links TRBV7-3 to TRBJ2-1; 10 nucleotides align to TRBD2. Germline-derived CDR1 and CDR2 are SGHTA and FQGTGA. The CDR3 extends over 15 amino acids. V was clipped by 6 bases and J by 3 bases; unmatched bases: 5. CDR3 sequence: CASSLAGVYYNEQFF. In DNA form, the CDR3 reads TGTGCCAGCAGTCTAGCGGGAGTGTACTACAATGAGCAGTTCTTC.

There are many counts of this clonotype. The rearrangement joins TRBV6-5 to TRBJ1-2; D is possibly TRBD1 (5 bases). Trimming took 2 bases from V and 4 from J, leaving 11 bases between them. Germline CDR1 reads MNHEY; CDR2 reads SVGAGI. This CDR3 is 14 amino acids long. The CDR3 DNA sequence: TGTGCCAGCAGTTACCTGGGACTGCGCTATGGCTACACCTTC. It encodes CASSYLGLRYGYTF.

The table lists this clonotype with many counts. The rearrangement joins TRBV7-8 to TRBJ1-2; tentatively, D is TRBD1 (5 bases). Trimming took 4 bases from V and 0 from J, leaving 15 bases between them. This CDR3 region has 16 residues. The germline V gene encodes CDR1 SGHVS and CDR2 FQNEAQ. CDR3 in amino acids: CASSSRGAATNYGYTF. CDR3 DNA sequence: TGTGCCAGCAGCTCCCGAGGGGCAGCAACTAACTATGGCTACACCTTC.

This clonotype was observed at least ten times. The chain couples TRBV3-1 to TRBJ2-3; D may be TRBD2 (6 bases). The CDR3 sequence is 16 residues long. Germline V gene lookup returns CDR1 LGHDT and CDR2 YNNKEL (reference sequence). The V end lost 5 bases, the J end lost 2 bases, and 17 bases lay between the germline ends. The chain's CDR3 is CASSSTRAIYTDTQYF. The CDR3 DNA is TGTGCCAGCAGCTCGACTAGGGCGATATACACAGATACGCAGTATTTT.

The rearrangement links TRBV15 to TRBJ2-2; D perhaps matches TRBD1 (6 bases). CDR1 is LNHNV and CDR2 is YYDKDF in the germline V gene (reference sequence). The CDR3 consists of 15 residues. V lost 3 bases and J 4 bases, leaving 12 bases between the germline ends. The CDR3 sequence: CATSSTGPSTGELFF. In DNA, the CDR3 is TGTGCCACCAGCAGTACAGGGCCCAGCACCGGGGAGCTGTTTTTT. Filled out from reference TRBV15 and TRBJ2-2, the complete variable domain reads DAMVIQNPRYQVTQFGKPVTLSCSQTLNHNVMYWYQQKSSQAPKLLFHYYDKDFNNEADTPDNFQSRRPNTSFCFLDIRSPGLGDTAMYLCATSSTGPSTGELFFGEGSRLTVL.

This clonotype was observed many times. The rearrangement links TRBV28 to TRBJ1-1; the D gene is possibly TRBD1 (6 bases). CDR1 and CDR2 (germline): MDHEN, SYDVKM. The CDR3 extends over 14 amino acids. With 10 bases removed from V and 0 bases from J, the gap between germline ends came to 15 bases. The DNA of the CDR3 is TGTGCCATACATCGGGGGACAATGAACACTGAAGCTTTCTTT. It translates to CAIHRGTMNTEAFF.

This clonotype was seen many times. The rearrangement joins TRBV6-1 to TRBJ2-2; 10 bases agree with TRBD2. The ends lost 7 bases at V and 0 bases at J; junction bases unmatched: 8. The CDR3 runs 17 residues. Germline-derived CDR1 and CDR2 are MNHNS and SASEGT. CDR3 protein: CASNRASGGANTGELFF. CDR3 coding DNA: TGTGCCAGCAATAGAGCTAGCGGGGGCGCGAACACCGGGGAGCTGTTTTTT.

This clonotype appeared many times. The J gene is TRBJ1-2, the V gene TRBV19, with D perhaps TRBD1 (5 bases). Trimming stripped 7 bases from V and 0 bases from J, with 27 bases between. The CDR3 extends over 19 amino acids. The germline V gene has CDR1 LNHDA and CDR2 SQIVND (reference sequence). The CDR3 region has the DNA TGTGCCAGTACGGGGAGAGGCAGGGTTCGGATAACCCCTAACTATGGCTACACCTTC. Translating gives CASTGRGRVRITPNYGYTF.

The table lists this clonotype with many counts. The chain has TRBV18 and TRBJ2-1, with D possibly being TRBD1 (6 bases). The V and J ends lost 3 bases and 5 bases respectively, with 11 bases between them. CDR1 is KGHSH and CDR2 is LQKENI in the germline V gene. The CDR3 is 14 amino acids. The CDR3 reads CASSPSAGDNEQFF. The CDR3 coding sequence is TGTGCCAGCTCACCTTCCGCAGGGGACAATGAGCAGTTCTTC.

This clonotype showed up many times. This chain connects TRBV2 to TRBJ2-7, with a tentative D call TRBD1 (6 bases). The V gene's germline CDR1 is SNHLY and CDR2 FYNNEI. The CDR3 totals 16 residues. V dropped 5 bases and J dropped 2 bases, with 19 bases sitting between them. This CDR3 is CASSPNREDPTYEQYF. CDR3 in DNA: TGTGCCAGCAGTCCGAACAGGGAAGATCCCACCTACGAGCAGTACTTC.

This clonotype showed up just a few times. The chain carries TRBV7-9 and TRBJ1-1; 10 bases are a match to TRBD1. CDR1 is SEHNR and CDR2 is FQNEAQ in the germline V gene (reference sequence). V dropped 5 bases and J dropped 3; count of bases not matched to a gene: 6. The CDR3 spans 15 residues. The CDR3: CASSRDRGLDTEAFF. Written as DNA, the CDR3 is TGTGCCAGCAGCAGGGACAGGGGATTAGACACTGAAGCTTTCTTT.

Worth noting for this clonotype: This could be a read error, since a much larger clone is one nucleotide away. J is TRBJ1-1 and V is TRBV30; D remains ambiguous. This CDR3 has 12 amino acids. V lost 1 base and J lost 6, with 9 bases in between. The V gene's germline CDR1 is GTSNPN and CDR2 SVGIG (reference sequence). CDR3 DNA: TGTGCCTGGAGTGCACGACGGGCTGAAGCTTTCTTT. Protein sequence: CAWSARRAEAFF. Drawing the rest from reference TRBV30 and TRBJ1-1, the complete variable domain is SQTIHQWPATLVQPVGSPLSLECTVEGTSNPNLYWYRQAAGRGLQLLFYSVGIGQISSEVPQNLSASRPQDRQFILSSKKLLLSDSGFYLCAWSARRAEAFFGQGTRLTVV.

This clonotype was recorded many times. The V call is TRBV6-4, the J call TRBJ2-2, with 7 bases identical to TRBD2. CDR1 MRHNA and CDR2 SNTAGT come from the germline V gene. This CDR3 is 14 amino acids long. J was trimmed by 4 bases and V by 2 bases; bases with no gene match: 1. CDR3 sequence (DNA): TGTGCCAGCAGTGACGGGAGGGCCACCGGGGAGCTGTTTTTT. Translation gives CASSDGRATGELFF.

This clonotype was observed many times. The chain combines TRBV2 with TRBJ2-3; D is undetermined. The CDR3 length is 14 residues. CDR1 and CDR2 (germline): SNHLY, FYNNEI. V was cut by 7 bases and J by 4 bases, with 15 bases left in between. CDR3 DNA sequence: TGTGCCAGCATTCCCTGGGGTGGCTCAGATACGCAGTATTTT. Amino acid sequence: CASIPWGGSDTQYF.

The sample holds many counts of this clonotype. The chain is built from TRBV6-2 or TRBV6-3 and TRBJ1-1; the D is unclear. Looked up from germline, CDR1 is MNHEY and CDR2 is SVGEGT. V dropped 5 bases and J dropped 6 bases, with 7 bases sitting between them. The CDR3 length is 11 residues. The CDR3 bases are TGTGCCAGCAGTCACGGACCTGAAGCTTTCTTT. The encoded protein is CASSHGPEAFF.

The CDR3 spells CASSLRGAGAFF. CDR3 DNA: TGTGCCAGCAGCTTAAGGGGTGCCGGAGCTTTCTTT. The chain couples TRBV7-9 to TRBJ1-1, with D perhaps TRBD1 (5 bases). The CDR3 is 12 amino acids. V lost 2 bases, J lost 10 bases, and 11 bases lay in between. Germline V gene data show CDR1 as SEHNR and CDR2 as FQNEAQ (reference sequence).

This clonotype was observed many times. This chain uses TRBV20-1 with TRBJ2-3, with TRBD2 matching 12 bases. The germline CDR1 and CDR2 sequences are DFQATT and SNEGSKA (reference sequence). V lost 0 bases to trimming and J lost 1 base; unmatched junction nucleotides: 8. This CDR3 is built from 18 residues. The CDR3 loop reads CSARDASGRAGGTDTQYF. In nucleotides, the CDR3 is TGCAGTGCTAGAGATGCTAGCGGGAGGGCCGGGGGCACAGATACGCAGTATTTT.

A few counts support this clonotype. The V call is TRBV9, the J call TRBJ2-4; maybe TRBD2 (6 bases). The length of the CDR3 is 12 residues. The germline V gene has CDR1 SGDLS and CDR2 YYNGEE. Trimming shortened V by 4 bases and J by 7 bases, and 9 bases separated the two germline ends. CDR3 DNA: TGTGCCAGCAGCCCCCGGGGGAACATTCAGTACTTC. Protein product: CASSPRGNIQYF.

This clonotype has ten or more counts. The chain joins TRBV6-2 or TRBV6-3 to TRBJ1-1; possible D gene TRBD1, 6 bases. The CDR3 is 14 residues long. The germline V gene encodes CDR1 MNHEY and CDR2 SVGEGT. V dropped 6 bases and J dropped 1 base, with 12 bases sitting between them. For the CDR3, the DNA is TGTGCCAGCAGGCCACAGACAGGGAACACTGAAGCTTTCTTT. It translates to CASRPQTGNTEAFF.

This clonotype was counted at least ten times. CDR3 coding DNA: TGTGCCAGCAGCCAAGTCAGGGGGGAAACTGAAGCTTTCTTT. Its protein product is CASSQVRGETEAFF. The chain links TRBV3-1 to TRBJ1-1; 7 bases line up with TRBD1. Per germline, CDR1 LGHDT and CDR2 YNNKEL (reference sequence). This CDR3 is built from 14 residues. Unmatched junction bases numbered 4, after V lost 1 base and J lost 5 bases.